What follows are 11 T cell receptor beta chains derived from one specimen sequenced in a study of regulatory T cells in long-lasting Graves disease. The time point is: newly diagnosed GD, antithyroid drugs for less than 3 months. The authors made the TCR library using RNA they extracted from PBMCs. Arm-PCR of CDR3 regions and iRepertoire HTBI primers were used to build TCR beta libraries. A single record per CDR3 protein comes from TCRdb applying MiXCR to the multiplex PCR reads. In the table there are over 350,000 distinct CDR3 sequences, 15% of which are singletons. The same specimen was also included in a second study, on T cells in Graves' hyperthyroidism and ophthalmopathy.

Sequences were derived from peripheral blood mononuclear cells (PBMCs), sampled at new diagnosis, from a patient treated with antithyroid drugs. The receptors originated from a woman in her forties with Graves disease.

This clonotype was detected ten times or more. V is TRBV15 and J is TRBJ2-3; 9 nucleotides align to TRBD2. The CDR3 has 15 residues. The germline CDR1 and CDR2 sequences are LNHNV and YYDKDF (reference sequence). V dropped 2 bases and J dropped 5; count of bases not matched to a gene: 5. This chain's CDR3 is CATSRLAGQQDTQYF. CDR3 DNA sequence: TGTGCCACCAGCAGACTAGCGGGACAGCAAGATACGCAGTATTTT.

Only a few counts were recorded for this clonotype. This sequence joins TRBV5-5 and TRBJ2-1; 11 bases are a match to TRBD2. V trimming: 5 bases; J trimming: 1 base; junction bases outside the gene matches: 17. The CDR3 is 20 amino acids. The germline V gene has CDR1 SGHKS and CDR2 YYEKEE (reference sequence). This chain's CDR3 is CASRRDLGLAGGGSYNEQFF. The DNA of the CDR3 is TGTGCCAGCAGACGGGATCTAGGCCTAGCGGGAGGTGGTTCCTACAATGAGCAGTTCTTC.

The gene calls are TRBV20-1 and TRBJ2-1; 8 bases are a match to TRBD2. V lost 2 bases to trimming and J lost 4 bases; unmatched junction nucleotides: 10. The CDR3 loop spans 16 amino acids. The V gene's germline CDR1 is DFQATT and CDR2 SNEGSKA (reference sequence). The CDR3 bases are TGCAGTGCTAGACCGGGGGGGGGACTACCGTACAATGAGCAGTTCTTC. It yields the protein CSARPGGGLPYNEQFF.

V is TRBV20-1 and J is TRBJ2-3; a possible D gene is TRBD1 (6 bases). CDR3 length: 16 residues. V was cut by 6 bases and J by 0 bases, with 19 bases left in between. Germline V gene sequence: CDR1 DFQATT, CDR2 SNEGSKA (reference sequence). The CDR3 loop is CSAPRGSWTSTDTQYF. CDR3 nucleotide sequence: TGCAGTGCCCCCAGGGGATCCTGGACCAGCACAGATACGCAGTATTTT.

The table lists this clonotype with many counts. The CDR3 reads CASSYFSPGSGRSEGSDTQYF. The CDR3 DNA is TGTGCCAGCAGTTACTTTTCCCCGGGTAGCGGGAGGAGTGAAGGGTCAGATACGCAGTATTTT. V and J are TRBV6-5 and TRBJ2-3; 10 bases are shared with TRBD2. The CDR3 is 21 amino acids. The V gene's germline CDR1 is MNHEY and CDR2 SVGAGI. After removal of 1 base from V and 4 bases from J, the junction contained 20 bases not matched to a gene.

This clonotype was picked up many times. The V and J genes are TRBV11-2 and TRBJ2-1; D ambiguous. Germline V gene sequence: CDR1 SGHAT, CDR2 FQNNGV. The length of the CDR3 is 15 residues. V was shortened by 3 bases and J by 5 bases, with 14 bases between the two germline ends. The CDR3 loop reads CASSLQLTGNNEQFF. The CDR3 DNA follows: TGTGCCAGCAGCTTGCAACTAACGGGCAACAATGAGCAGTTCTTC.

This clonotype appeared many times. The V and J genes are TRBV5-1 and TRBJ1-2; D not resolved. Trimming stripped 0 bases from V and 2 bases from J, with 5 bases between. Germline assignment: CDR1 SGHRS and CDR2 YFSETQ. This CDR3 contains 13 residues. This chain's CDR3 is CASSLATNYGYTF. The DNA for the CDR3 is TGCGCCAGCAGCTTGGCTACAAACTATGGCTACACCTTC.

CDR3 sequence reads: CSARGQGAGTEAFF. The CDR3 DNA reads as TGCAGTGCTAGGGGACAGGGGGCGGGCACTGAAGCTTTCTTT. The V gene is TRBV20-1, the J gene TRBJ1-1, with TRBD1 matching over 12 bases. Germline assignment: CDR1 DFQATT and CDR2 SNEGSKA (reference sequence). CDR3 length: 14 amino acids. J was trimmed by 4 bases and V by 3 bases; bases with no gene match: 3.

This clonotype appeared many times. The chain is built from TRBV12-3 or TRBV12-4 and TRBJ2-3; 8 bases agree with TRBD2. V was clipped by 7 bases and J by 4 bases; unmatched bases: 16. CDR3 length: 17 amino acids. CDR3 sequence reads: CASTLSGLAGEADTQYF. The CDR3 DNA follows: TGTGCCAGCACTCTTTCAGGACTAGCCGGAGAGGCAGATACGCAGTATTTT.

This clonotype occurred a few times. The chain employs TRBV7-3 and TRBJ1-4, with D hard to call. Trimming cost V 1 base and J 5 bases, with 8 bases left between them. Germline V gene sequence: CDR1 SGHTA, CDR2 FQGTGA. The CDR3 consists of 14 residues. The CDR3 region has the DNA TGTGCCAGCAGCTTAAACAGACAAAATGAAAAACTGTTTTTT. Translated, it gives CASSLNRQNEKLFF.

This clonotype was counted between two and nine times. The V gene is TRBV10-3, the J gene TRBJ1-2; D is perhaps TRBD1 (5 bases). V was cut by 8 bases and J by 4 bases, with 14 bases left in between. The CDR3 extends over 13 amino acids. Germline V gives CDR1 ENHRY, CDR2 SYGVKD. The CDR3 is CAIAPDKAYGYTF. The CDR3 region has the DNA TGTGCCATCGCCCCGGACAAGGCCTATGGCTACACCTTC.